Each of the 3 T cell receptor beta chains below was sequenced from the same sample in a study of blood T cell repertoires in COVID-19. Data came from immunoSEQ multiplex PCR; TCRdb stores just in-frame clones and leaves some out. The data hold fewer than 30,000 clones, with roughly 89% observed a single time. What was sequenced was peripheral blood. The receptors derive from a human donor in a cohort sampled during active COVID-19.

The V and J genes are TRBV7-7 and TRBJ2-5, with D tentatively TRBD2 (5 bases). The V and J ends lost 1 base and 1 base respectively, with 7 bases between them. This CDR3 spans 14 amino acids. Per the germline V gene, CDR1 is SSHAT and CDR2 is FNYEAQ (reference sequence). The CDR3 protein is CASSLDGVQETQYF. CDR3 sequence (DNA): TGTGCCAGCAGCTTAGACGGGGTCCAAGAGACCCAGTACTTC.

This clone was recorded a few times. This chain connects TRBV29-1 to TRBJ2-3; D is possibly TRBD2 (6 bases). The CDR3 extends over 15 amino acids. Trimming cost V 3 bases and J 4 bases, with 17 bases left between them. Germline V gives CDR1 SQVTM, CDR2 ANQGSEA. Written as DNA, the CDR3 is TGCAGCGTTGAGGGGGGTCCGCTCCGTGCAGATACGCAGTATTTT. Its protein product is CSVEGGPLRADTQYF.

This chain joins TRBV6-2 or TRBV6-3 and TRBJ2-7, with a possible D match to TRBD2 (5 bases). Between the trimmed V and J ends, which lost 4 bases and 4 bases, there was a span of 17 bases. Germline CDR1 reads MNHEY; CDR2 reads SVGEGT. The CDR3 loop spans 15 amino acids. The CDR3: CASSSYKGRGYEQYF. Written as DNA, the CDR3 is TGTGCCAGCAGTTCCTACAAGGGCCGCGGGTACGAGCAGTACTTC.